The sequence of this T cell receptor beta chain was determined in a study of PD-1 blockade in classical Hodgkin lymphoma. The CDR3 length is 14 residues. Looked up from germline, CDR1 is SQVTM and CDR2 is ANQGSEA. V was cut by 3 bases and J by 2 bases, with 11 bases left in between. The time point denotes: cycle 4 day 1 (C4D1), after six to seven weeks of nivolumab. In every patient, relapse followed autologous stem cell transplantation, while exposure to brentuximab vedotin differed. The protocol was immunoSEQ multiplex PCR, while the TCRdb copy is restricted to in-frame clones and leaves out a portion. Among approximately 20,000 clones, 65% to 85% were seen once, and the ten largest hold 22%.

The chain employs TRBV29-1 and TRBJ2-1; a weak D match, TRBD1 (5 bases). This receptor was taken from a human donor with classical Hodgkin lymphoma. Sample: peripheral blood mononuclear cells (PBMCs), taken before the fourth cycle of nivolumab. The CDR3 coding sequence is TGCAGCGTTGATTCAGGGATCCCCTACAATGAGCAGTTCTTC. This gives the protein CSVDSGIPYNEQFF.